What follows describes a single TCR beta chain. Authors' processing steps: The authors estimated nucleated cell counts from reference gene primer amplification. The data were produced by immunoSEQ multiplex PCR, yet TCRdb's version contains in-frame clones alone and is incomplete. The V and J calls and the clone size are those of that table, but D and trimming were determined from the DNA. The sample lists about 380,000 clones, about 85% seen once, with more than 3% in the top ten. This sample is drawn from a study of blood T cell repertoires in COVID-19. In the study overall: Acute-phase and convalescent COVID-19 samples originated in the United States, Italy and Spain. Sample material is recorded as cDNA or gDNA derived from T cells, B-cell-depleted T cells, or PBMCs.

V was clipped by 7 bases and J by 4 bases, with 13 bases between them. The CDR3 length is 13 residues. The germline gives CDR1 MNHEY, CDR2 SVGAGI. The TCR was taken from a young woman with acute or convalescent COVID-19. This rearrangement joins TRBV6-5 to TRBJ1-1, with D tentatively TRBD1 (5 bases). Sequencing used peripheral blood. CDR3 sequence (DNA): TGTGCCAGCACCCCCGGGACTCGCACTGAAGCTTTCTTT. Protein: CASTPGTRTEAFF.